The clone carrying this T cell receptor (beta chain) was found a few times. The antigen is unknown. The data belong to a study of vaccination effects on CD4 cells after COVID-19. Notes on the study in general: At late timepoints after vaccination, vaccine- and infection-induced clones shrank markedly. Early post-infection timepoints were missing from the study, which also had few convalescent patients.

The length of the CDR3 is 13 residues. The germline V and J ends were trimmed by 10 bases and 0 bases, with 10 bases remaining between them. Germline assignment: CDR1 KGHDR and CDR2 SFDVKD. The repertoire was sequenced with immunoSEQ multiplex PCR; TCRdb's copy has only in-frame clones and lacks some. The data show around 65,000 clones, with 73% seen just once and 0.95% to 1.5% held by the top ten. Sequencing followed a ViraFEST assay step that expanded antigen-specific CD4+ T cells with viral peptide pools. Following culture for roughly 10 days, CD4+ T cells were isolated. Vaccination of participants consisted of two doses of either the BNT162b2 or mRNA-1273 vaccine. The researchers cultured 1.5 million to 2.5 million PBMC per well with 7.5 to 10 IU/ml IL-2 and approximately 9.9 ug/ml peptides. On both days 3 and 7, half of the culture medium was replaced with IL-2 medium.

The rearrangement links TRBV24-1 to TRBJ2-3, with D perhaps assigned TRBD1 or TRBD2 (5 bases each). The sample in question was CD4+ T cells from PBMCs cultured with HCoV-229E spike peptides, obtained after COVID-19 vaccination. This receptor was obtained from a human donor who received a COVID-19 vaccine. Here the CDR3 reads CATRGVSTDTQYF. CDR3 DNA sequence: TGTGCCACACGGGGCGTAAGCACAGATACGCAGTATTTT.